The 6 T cell receptor beta chains below come from one sample, sequenced in a study of T cell repertoires in cytomegalovirus infection. One entry per CDR3 protein results from TCRdb running MiXCR on the reads. The sample lists 290,000 or so distinct CDR3 sequences, 25% occurring once. The material sequenced was PBMCs. The origin of the receptors is a human donor in good health (CMV status not recorded). Some clones in this sample may be carry-over from other donors' samples.

This clonotype occurred many times. V is TRBV7-2 and J is TRBJ2-1; 10 positions match TRBD2. This CDR3 spans 15 amino acids. The trim removed 5 bases at V and 9 bases at J, leaving 10 bases unmatched. Germline values: CDR1 SGHTA, CDR2 FQGNSA. The CDR3 coding sequence is TGTGCCAGCAGCCCCCCCGGAGCGGGAGGGACTGAGCAGTTCTTC. It yields the protein CASSPPGAGGTEQFF.

This clonotype was recorded a few times. The rearrangement uses TRBV20-1 and TRBJ1-5; 7 nucleotides line up with TRBD1. This CDR3 spans 19 amino acids. Germline V gene lookup returns CDR1 DFQATT and CDR2 SNEGSKA (reference sequence). Losses at the gene ends were 8 bases for V and 2 bases for J; bases not matched to a gene: 24. This CDR3 is CSFRTSGTEGVWGNQPQHF. The CDR3, as DNA: TGCAGTTTCAGAACTTCCGGGACAGAGGGGGTTTGGGGCAATCAGCCCCAGCATTTT.

The chain couples TRBV28 to TRBJ2-3, with no clear D. Trimming took off 5 bases at V and 2 bases at J, with 11 bases between the two ends. Germline CDR1 is MDHEN and CDR2 is SYDVKM. The length of the CDR3 is 14 residues. DNA for the CDR3: TGTGCCAGCAGTACCCCCCCTGTCACAGATACGCAGTATTTT. Translated: CASSTPPVTDTQYF.

This clonotype was seen only a few times. The chain carries TRBV28 and TRBJ1-2; D remains ambiguous. V was shortened by 3 bases and J by 2 bases, with 10 bases between the two germline ends. The CDR3 totals 14 residues. Looked up from germline, CDR1 is MDHEN and CDR2 is SYDVKM. The CDR3 DNA is TGTGCCAGCAGTTTCTTCCTCGTAAACTATGGCTACACCTTC. It yields the protein CASSFFLVNYGYTF.

At least ten counts were recorded for this clonotype. The rearrangement joins TRBV7-8 to TRBJ2-5; the D is unclear. Deletions cut 0 bases from V and 6 bases from J, with 8 bases between. CDR1 is SGHVS and CDR2 is FQNEAQ in the germline V gene. This CDR3 contains 13 residues. The DNA for the CDR3 is TGTGCCAGCAGCTTAGCAGGGCGGAAGACCCAGTACTTC. This translates into CASSLAGRKTQYF.

This clonotype was counted only a few times. The chain links TRBV11-2 to TRBJ2-1, with TRBD2 identical over 11 bases. Trimming cost V 5 bases and J 9 bases; bases outside gene matches: 9. CDR3 size: 15 residues. The V gene's germline CDR1 is SGHAT and CDR2 FQNNGV. CDR3 sequence: CASSPRLAGSPEQFF. The CDR3 DNA reads TGTGCCAGCAGCCCTCGACTAGCGGGATCCCCTGAGCAGTTCTTC.